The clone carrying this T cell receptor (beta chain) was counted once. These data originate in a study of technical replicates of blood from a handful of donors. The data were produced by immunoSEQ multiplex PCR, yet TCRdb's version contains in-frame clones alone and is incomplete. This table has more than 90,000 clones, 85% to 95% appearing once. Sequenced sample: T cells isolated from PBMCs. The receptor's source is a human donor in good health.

The CDR3 loop is CASSPKQGIYEQYF. The CDR3 region has the DNA TGTGCCAGCTCACCAAAGCAGGGGATCTACGAGCAGTACTTC. The rearrangement links TRBV18 to TRBJ2-7; D is possibly TRBD1 (6 bases). V gave up 2 bases and J gave up 3 bases, with 11 bases separating them. The CDR3 loop spans 14 amino acids. CDR1 is KGHSH, CDR2 LQKENI, per germline.